This TCR beta chain was sequenced in a study of CD8 T cells in Susac syndrome. This clonotype has just one count. The V and J ends lost 0 bases and 0 bases, in that order; junction bases with no gene match: 11. This CDR3 comprises 19 residues. The V gene's germline CDR1 is MNHEY and CDR2 SVGAGI. After extraction with the RNeasy kit, about 0.45 to 1 ug of the RNA was reverse transcribed using random hexamers. TCRdb itself ran the immunoSEQ multiplex PCR reads through MiXCR, one entry per CDR3 protein. The sample has over 100,000 distinct CDR3 sequences; around 90% are singletons. The V call is TRBV6-5, the J call TRBJ2-1, with TRBD2 matching over 7 bases. The source material was CD4+ T cells from PBMCs. The source is a human donor in good health. This CDR3 is CASSYSPQAGTISYNEQFF. For the CDR3, the DNA is TGTGCCAGCAGTTACTCTCCCCAAGCGGGGACGATCTCCTACAATGAGCAGTTCTTC.